This T cell receptor beta chain was profiled in a study of blood T cell repertoires in COVID-19. Study details: COVID-19 samples, acute and convalescent, were from the United States, Italy and Spain.

Methods used by the authors: Reference gene primers were amplified, and this amplification served to estimate nucleated cell counts. Using immunoSEQ multiplex PCR, the repertoire was profiled, and TCRdb retains in-frame clones only, with some absent. V, J and clone size are those of that table, while D and trimming were read from the DNA. The sample holds about 150,000 clones; roughly 84% are singletons and the top ten take around 2.1%. This CDR3 is built from 15 residues. CDR1 and CDR2 (germline): LNHDA, SQIVND (reference sequence). After removal of 6 bases from V and 6 bases from J, the junction contained 8 bases not matched to a gene.

This chain connects TRBV19 to TRBJ2-2, with 9 bases aligning to TRBD1. Specimen: peripheral blood. The clonotype originates from a man aged 70-80 years with acute or convalescent COVID-19. This CDR3 reads CASSSGTGQSGELFF. The CDR3 DNA follows: TGTGCCAGTAGCTCCGGGACAGGGCAGTCCGGGGAGCTGTTTTTT.